A single sample gave rise to the 9 T cell receptor beta chains below, sequenced in a study of beta chain features in type 1 diabetes (dated by TCRdb to between 2018 and 2020). Library preparation employed the immunoSEQ multiplex PCR assay. The entire amount of isolated RNA was reverse transcribed using the High Capacity cDNA Reverse Transcription Kit, so the sequenced TCRB transcripts were expressed ones. This is the immuneACCESS table as TCRdb keeps it, with only in-frame sequences that have V and J called. A part of the clones is gone; compared with another copy, unresolved V genes explain less than half, and the rest is unexplained. This sample comprises approximately 300,000 clones, 11% of them detected only once. The ten largest clones take up just over 0.015% of the sample. The specimen sequenced was naive CD4+ T cells from blood. The cell subset or site label for this specimen denotes: true naive CD4+ T cells. All receptors come from a woman between 25 and 40 years old in good health.

This clone was found a few times. The chain uses TRBV19 and TRBJ2-5, with D possibly matching TRBD1 (6 bases). The CDR3 covers 14 residues. V dropped 4 bases and J dropped 2 bases, with 11 bases sitting between them. Germline V lookup: CDR1 LNHDA, CDR2 SQIVND (reference sequence). The CDR3 loop is CASSTGTLQETQYF. CDR3 bases: TGTGCCAGTAGTACGGGGACACTGCAAGAGACCCAGTACTTC. The full variable domain, its missing parts supplied by reference TRBV19 and TRBJ2-5, is DGGITQSPKYLFRKEGQNVTLSCEQNLNHDAMYWYRQDPGQGLRLIYYSQIVNDFQKGDIAEGYSVSREKKESFPLTVTSAQKNPTAFYLCASSTGTLQETQYFGPGTRLLVL.

Remarks on this clone: This CDR3 fails to terminate in the conserved phenylalanine or tryptophan, so it likely reflects a read error. The chain uses TRBV12-5 and TRBJ2-3, with a tentative D call TRBD1 (5 bases). There are 12 residues in the CDR3. Germline V gene lookup returns CDR1 LGHNT and CDR2 FRNRAP. Between the trimmed V and J ends, which lost 5 bases and 3 bases, there was a span of 6 bases. In DNA form, the CDR3 reads TGTGCTAGTGGTGACAGTACAGATACGCAGTATCTT. This encodes CASGDSTDTQYL.

This clone has just a few counts. Other nucleotide sequences from this sample produce the same CDR3. The rearrangement uses TRBV5-1 and TRBJ2-7; 7 nucleotides match TRBD1. The germline V gene encodes CDR1 SGHRS and CDR2 YFSETQ. This CDR3 has 12 residues. V lost 3 bases to trimming and J lost 4 bases; unmatched junction nucleotides: 1. CDR3 sequence: CASSSQGYEQYF. Here the CDR3 DNA reads TGCGCCAGCAGCTCACAGGGGTACGAGCAGTACTTC. Based on the CDR3 plus reference TRBV5-1 and TRBJ2-7, the full variable domain is KAGVTQTPRYLIKTRGQQVTLSCSPISGHRSVSWYQQTPGQGLQFLFEYFSETQRNKGNFPGRFSGRQFSNSRSEMNVSTLELGDSALYLCASSSQGYEQYFGPGTRLTVT.

This clone was observed a handful of times. The genes are TRBV30 and TRBJ2-2; the D gene is possibly TRBD2 (5 bases). V lost 1 base, J lost 1 base, and 7 bases lay in between. There are 14 residues in the CDR3. Per the germline V gene, CDR1 is GTSNPN and CDR2 is SVGIG (reference sequence). For the CDR3, the DNA is TGTGCCTGGAGTGGTGGGAGGAACACCGGGGAGCTGTTTTTT. Its translation is CAWSGGRNTGELFF.

The chain employs TRBV27 and TRBJ2-5, with 13 nucleotides matching TRBD2. CDR1 is MNHEY, CDR2 SMNVEV, per germline (reference sequence). V lost 11 bases, J lost 5 bases, and 11 bases stayed unmatched. The CDR3 covers 15 residues. As DNA, the CDR3 is TGTGCCGGGGCTGGTGGACTAGCGGGAGAGGAGACCCAGTACTTC. Residues: CAGAGGLAGEETQYF.

The V call is TRBV4-2, the J call TRBJ2-3, with a possible D match to TRBD2 (6 bases). The CDR3 extends over 17 amino acids. CDR1 and CDR2 (germline): LGHNA, YNFKEQ. The V gene lost 0 bases and the J gene lost 4 bases, with 17 bases spanning the gap. The CDR3 coding sequence is TGTGCCAGCAGCCAAGATCGGCGGGGCAGGGTGCCAGATACGCAGTATTTT. The encoded protein is CASSQDRRGRVPDTQYF.

The CDR3 DNA follows: TGTGCCAGCTCATACGGGCAGGGATGGTACGAGCAGTACTTC. Protein: CASSYGQGWYEQYF. V and J are TRBV18 and TRBJ2-7, with TRBD1 as a possible D gene (5 bases). The CDR3 runs 14 residues. Trimming left V 5 bases short and J 4 bases short, with 15 bases between. The germline gives CDR1 KGHSH, CDR2 LQKENI.

This clone turned up a few times. The rearrangement links TRBV28 to TRBJ2-7; a possible D gene is TRBD1 (6 bases). Trimming cost V 6 bases and J 3 bases, with 18 bases left between them. The CDR3 loop spans 15 amino acids. Germline V gene data show CDR1 as MDHEN and CDR2 as SYDVKM. The CDR3 protein is CASSPRGRVLYEQYF. As DNA, the CDR3 is TGTGCCAGCAGCCCCAGGGGCAGGGTGCTCTACGAGCAGTACTTC. The full variable domain, rest sourced from reference TRBV28 and TRBJ2-7, is DVKVTQSSRYLVKRTGEKVFLECVQDMDHENMFWYRQDPGLGLRLIYFSYDVKMKEKGDIPEGYSVSREKKERFSLILESASTNQTSMYLCASSPRGRVLYEQYFGPGTRLTVT.

This clone was observed a handful of times. This CDR3 reads CASSAGWASENIQYF. The CDR3 bases are TGTGCCAGCAGCGCGGGTTGGGCGAGCGAAAACATTCAGTACTTC. The chain joins TRBV2 to TRBJ2-4; perhaps TRBD2 as D (5 bases). In germline, CDR1 is SNHLY, CDR2 FYNNEI. The CDR3 has 15 residues. The V and J ends lost 6 bases and 5 bases respectively, with 17 bases between them.